This T cell receptor beta chain was profiled in a study of T cell repertoires and HLA-DP antigens. The primer mix covered 54 TRBV segments and 13 TRBJ segments. Generated by immunoSEQ multiplex PCR, the TCRdb table keeps only in-frame clones and is missing some. The sample shows 90,000 to 130,000 clones, around 93% of them seen only once. Per germline, CDR1 MDHEN and CDR2 SYDVKM. The CDR3 has 14 amino acids. Deletions cut 5 bases from V and 9 bases from J, with 17 bases between. Note on this clone: No antigen is known for it.

CD4+ T cells, purified by negative selection, averaged approximately 98% purity. V is TRBV28 and J is TRBJ2-1, with no clear D. Sequenced: CD4+ T cells from PBMCs. This sequence originates from a woman younger than 35 in good health and CMV-seronegative. CDR3 sequence reads: CASSTMGIKSEQFF. The CDR3 bases are TGTGCCAGCAGTACTATGGGCATCAAGAGTGAGCAGTTCTTC.